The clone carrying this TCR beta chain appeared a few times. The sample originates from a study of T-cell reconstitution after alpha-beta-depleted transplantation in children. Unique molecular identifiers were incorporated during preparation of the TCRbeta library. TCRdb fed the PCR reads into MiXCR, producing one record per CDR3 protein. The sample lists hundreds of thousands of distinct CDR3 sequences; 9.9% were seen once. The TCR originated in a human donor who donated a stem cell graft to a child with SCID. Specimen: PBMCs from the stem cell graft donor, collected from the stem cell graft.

This CDR3 reads CATSRLGGQETQYF. CDR3 sequence (DNA): TGTGCCACCAGCAGGTTAGGGGGCCAAGAGACCCAGTACTTC. The J gene is TRBJ2-5, the V gene TRBV15; TRBD1 might be the D (6 bases). The CDR3 has 14 amino acids. Germline V gene data show CDR1 as LNHNV and CDR2 as YYDKDF (reference sequence). With 3 bases removed from V and 1 base from J, the gap between germline ends came to 9 bases.